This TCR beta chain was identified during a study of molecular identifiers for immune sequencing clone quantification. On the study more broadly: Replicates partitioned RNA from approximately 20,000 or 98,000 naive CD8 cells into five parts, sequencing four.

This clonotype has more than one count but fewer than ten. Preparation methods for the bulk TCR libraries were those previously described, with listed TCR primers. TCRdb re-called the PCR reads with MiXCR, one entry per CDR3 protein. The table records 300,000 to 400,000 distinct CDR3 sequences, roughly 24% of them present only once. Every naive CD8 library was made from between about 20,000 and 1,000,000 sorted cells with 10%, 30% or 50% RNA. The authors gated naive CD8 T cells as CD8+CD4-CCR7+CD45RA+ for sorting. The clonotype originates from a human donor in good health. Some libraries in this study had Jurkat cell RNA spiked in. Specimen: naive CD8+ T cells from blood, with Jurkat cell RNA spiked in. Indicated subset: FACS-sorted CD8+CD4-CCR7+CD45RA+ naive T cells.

CDR3 in amino acids: CASSQAQSNNSPLHF. CDR3 DNA: TGCGCCAGCAGCCAAGCACAGTCTAATAATTCACCCCTCCACTTT. The chain combines TRBV4-1 with TRBJ1-6; D unclear. V was cut by 1 base and J by 5 bases, with 9 bases left in between. Looked up from germline, CDR1 is MGHRA and CDR2 is YSYEKL. The CDR3 length is 15 residues.